What follows is one T cell receptor beta chain and its context. Authors' processing steps: Amplification of reference gene primers was used by the study to estimate nucleated cell counts. Repertoires were generated with immunoSEQ multiplex PCR, while TCRdb's copy carries only in-frame clones and drops some. The DNA gave D and trimming, while V, J and clone size come from that table. Seen here are 120,000 to 150,000 clones, more than 80% observed once, and the top ten hold 7% to 9%. The data are from a study of blood T cell repertoires in COVID-19. Study background: Both acute and convalescent COVID-19 samples were obtained from the United States, Italy and Spain. Nucleic acid was either cDNA or gDNA, and it came from T cells, B-cell-depleted T cells, or PBMCs.

From germline, CDR1 is MNHEY and CDR2 SMNVEV (reference sequence). This CDR3 has 17 amino acids. With V trimmed by 5 bases and J by 5 bases, 12 bases remained unmatched. The genes are TRBV27 and TRBJ2-5; TRBD2 aligns across 12 bases. The sample consisted of peripheral blood. The sequence derives from a human donor with acute or convalescent COVID-19. The donor label of this sample is uncertain. The CDR3 DNA follows: TGTGCCAGCAGTCCACTCCGACTAGCGGGGGCCCGGGAGACCCAGTACTTC. Translation gives CASSPLRLAGARETQYF.